This entry is about one TCR beta chain. Its antigen is unknown. Trimming took 5 bases from V and 3 from J, leaving 8 bases between them. Germline V gives CDR1 SGHAT, CDR2 FQNNGV. CDR3 length: 12 amino acids. The data were obtained in a study of CD8+ T cells in alopecia areata. For the study at large: Tofacitinib was given for 6 to 18 months, then stopped for 6 months.

The study, taken as a whole, reports: Affected lesional scalp, above all in alopecia totalis/universalis, was more clonal than normal scalp.

Following RNA extraction, reverse transcription yielded cDNA that acted as the sequencing template. TCRdb keeps only in-frame clones here, not all; method: immunoSEQ multiplex PCR. In the table there are over 200,000 clones, approximately 61% of which are singletons. Alopecia areata patients gave lesional scalp punch biopsies and peripheral blood samples. PBMCs provided sorted CD4+ and CD8+ T cells. This material consisted of CD4+ T cells sorted from blood, taken at week 0. This receptor was obtained from a human donor with alopecia areata. The V and J genes are TRBV11-2 and TRBJ2-7, with a possible D match to TRBD1 (5 bases). The DNA of the CDR3 is TGTGCCAGCAGCCCCCAGGGCTACGAGCAGTACTTC. Translated, it gives CASSPQGYEQYF.